The rows below give T cell receptor beta chains drawn from one sample of a study of shared clonotypes between healthy human individuals. The method was immunoSEQ multiplex PCR; TCRdb's version includes in-frame clones alone and lacks a portion of them. Here the sample spans 2.3 million or so clones, 93% being singletons. Sequencing input: naive CD4+ T cells from PBMCs. The receptors derive from a man aged 18-30 years in good health. Some clones in this sample may be carry-over from other donors' samples. The CDR3 runs from the conserved cysteine through the conserved F or W. D genes are given only for firm matches. Rows may omit the clone size; those that give it use once, few, many or a size class.

TRBJ2-7 | . | . | TRBV6-1 | TGTGCCAGCACGGGGTCCTACGAGCAGTACTTC | CASTGSYEQYF
TRBJ2-7 | . | TRBD2 | TRBV20-1 | TGCAGTGGCGGGAGGGAAGAAGAGCAGTACTTC | CSGGREEEQYF
TRBJ2-7 | . | TRBD2 | TRBV5-4 | TGTGCCAGCAGCTTGGTTCTAGCGGGAAACTACGAGCAGTACTTC | CASSLVLAGNYEQYF
TRBJ1-2 | once | TRBD1 | TRBV28 | TGTGCCAGCAGTTTGCGAGGGCAGGGGGAGGGCTACACCTTC | CASSLRGQGEGYTF
TRBJ1-2 | . | TRBD1 | TRBV5-8 | TGTGCCAGCAGCTTGAGGACAGGGGATGGCTACACCTTC | CASSLRTGDGYTF
TRBJ1-5 | once | TRBD1 | TRBV7-2 | TGTGCCAGCAGCCCAGTAGGGACAGGGTTAAGCAATCAGCCCCAGCATTTT | CASSPVGTGLSNQPQHF
TRBJ2-2 | . | . | TRBV9 | TGTGCCAGCAGCGTAGCCCCTGAGTCCACGAACACCGGGGAGCTGTTTTTT | CASSVAPESTNTGELFF
TRBJ1-2 | . | . | TRBV4-1 | TGCGCCAGCAGCCAAGTAGAACGCTATGGCTACACCTTC | CASSQVERYGYTF
TRBJ1-2 | . | TRBD1 | TRBV27 | TGTGCCAGCAGTCTTTCCCGGACAGGGGATGGCTACACCTTC | CASSLSRTGDGYTF
TRBJ1-4 | . | . | TRBV6-5 | TGTGCCAGCGCAGGGATTTCAACTAATGAAAAACTGTTTTTT | CASAGISTNEKLFF
TRBJ2-1 | . | . | TRBV7-8 | TGTGCCAGCACCCCGGACCCACAGGGTAGGCAGTTCTTC | CASTPDPQGRQFF
TRBJ2-3 | . | TRBD2 | TRBV9 | TGTGCCAGCAGCCTAGGTCGGCTAGCGGGAGGAAACACAGATACGCAGTATTTT | CASSLGRLAGGNTDTQYF
TRBJ2-1 | . | . | TRBV19 | TGTGCCAGCTCCCAGGGGATCTTGAATATCTACAATGAGCAGTTCTTC | CASSQGILNIYNEQFF
TRBJ1-1 | . | . | TRBV27 | TGTGCCAGCAGAAACCGGGAGGTCGAAGCTTTCTTT | CASRNREVEAFF
TRBJ2-2 | . | . | TRBV4-2 | TGTGCCAGCAGCCATCTCGACAGCACCGGGGAGCTGTTTTTT | CASSHLDSTGELFF
TRBJ1-2 | . | . | TRBV6-6 | TGTGCCAGCAGTTACAAAGGGGGGAACTATGGCTACACCTTC | CASSYKGGNYGYTF
TRBJ1-1 | . | TRBD1 | TRBV5-1 | TGCGCCAGCAGAGAGACAGGGAAGGTGACTGAAGCTTTCTTT | CASRETGKVTEAFF
TRBJ2-6 | . | . | TRBV5-1 | TGCGCCAGCAGCGTTTTAGCTGAGGCCAACGTCCTGACTTTC | CASSVLAEANVLTF
TRBJ1-2 | . | . | TRBV9 | TGTGCCAGCAGCCCTCGGGGATGGCAAGTCTATGGCTACACCTTC | CASSPRGWQVYGYTF
TRBJ2-4 | . | TRBD1 | TRBV7-3 | TGTGCCAGCAGGAGTGTAACAGGGGCGTGGAACATTCAGTACTTC | CASRSVTGAWNIQYF